The 27 T cell receptor beta chains given below trace back to one sample, sequenced in a study of blood T cell repertoires in COVID-19. Assay: immunoSEQ multiplex PCR; the TCRdb copy retains only in-frame clones and omits some. In the table there are more than 350,000 clones, over 75% of which are singletons. The source material was PBMCs or T cells enriched from blood (not recorded which). Receptors were obtained from a man aged 18 to 30 who had recovered from COVID-19.

The V call is TRBV7-7, the J call TRBJ2-5; 7 bases are shared with TRBD2. The CDR3 length is 14 residues. The germline gives CDR1 SSHAT, CDR2 FNYEAQ (reference sequence). V was clipped by 0 bases and J by 5 bases; unmatched bases: 3. CDR3 in DNA: TGTGCCAGCAGCTTAGCGGTTAGCGGGGAGACCCAGTACTTC. Residues: CASSLAVSGETQYF.

V usage is TRBV28 and J usage is TRBJ1-3; D not resolved. The germline gives CDR1 MDHEN, CDR2 SYDVKM. V dropped 0 bases and J dropped 0 bases, with 18 bases sitting between them. There are 19 residues in the CDR3. The CDR3, as DNA: TGTGCCAGCAGTTTATGGGGGAAGGCGGAGGGAAGCTCTGGAAACACCATATATTTT. This gives the protein CASSLWGKAEGSSGNTIYF. Combining the CDR3 with reference TRBV28 and TRBJ1-3 gives the whole variable domain DVKVTQSSRYLVKRTGEKVFLECVQDMDHENMFWYRQDPGLGLRLIYFSYDVKMKEKGDIPEGYSVSREKKERFSLILESASTNQTSMYLCASSLWGKAEGSSGNTIYFGEGSWLTVV.

This rearrangement joins TRBV28 to TRBJ2-1; D not certain. CDR3 length: 15 amino acids. Germline CDR1 is MDHEN and CDR2 is SYDVKM. Trimming took 3 bases from V and 0 from J, leaving 9 bases between them. Here the CDR3 DNA reads TGTGCCAGCAGTTTCCAGAGGTCCTCCTACAATGAGCAGTTCTTC. This translates into CASSFQRSSYNEQFF.

This clone was seen a single time. V usage is TRBV28 and J usage is TRBJ1-1, with a possible D match to TRBD1 (5 bases). There are 16 residues in the CDR3. Germline CDR1 reads MDHEN; CDR2 reads SYDVKM. V dropped 6 bases and J dropped 4 bases, with 21 bases sitting between them. CDR3 residues: CASRITGVRPTTEAFF. In nucleotides, the CDR3 is TGTGCCAGCAGGATAACAGGTGTTAGACCGACCACTGAAGCTTTCTTT.

The gene calls are TRBV6-2 or TRBV6-3 and TRBJ2-4; 10 bases are a match to TRBD2. The CDR3 consists of 16 residues. Per germline, CDR1 MNHEY and CDR2 SVGEGT. V dropped 2 bases and J dropped 0; count of bases not matched to a gene: 1. In DNA form, the CDR3 reads TGTGCCAGCAGTTACGAGCGGGAGGGAGCCAAAAACATTCAGTACTTC. It specifies CASSYEREGAKNIQYF.

The rearrangement joins TRBV7-8 to TRBJ1-4, with TRBD1 matching 9 bases. Unmatched junction bases numbered 2, after V lost 3 bases and J lost 3 bases. The CDR3 length is 15 residues. CDR1 and CDR2 from the germline V gene are SGHVS and FQNEAQ. CDR3 region: CASSLGTGPNEKLFF. The CDR3 bases are TGTGCCAGCAGCTTGGGGACAGGGCCTAATGAAAAACTGTTTTTT.

This chain connects TRBV19 to TRBJ2-3, with D possibly matching TRBD2 (7 bases). The CDR3 sequence is 17 residues long. Germline lookup yields CDR1 LNHDA and CDR2 SQIVND (reference sequence). Trimming removed 0 bases at V and 4 bases at J, with 17 bases between. CDR3 sequence (DNA): TGTGCCAGTAGTATAGATGCTGGGGGGGGCAGACCAGATACGCAGTATTTT. It specifies CASSIDAGGGRPDTQYF.

V usage is TRBV7-9 and J usage is TRBJ1-6; D is perhaps TRBD1 (5 bases). Trimming took off 1 base at V and 9 bases at J, with 10 bases between the two ends. This CDR3 comprises 14 residues. CDR1 and CDR2 (germline): SEHNR, FQNEAQ (reference sequence). This CDR3 is CASSLVQGFSPLHF. For the CDR3, the DNA is TGTGCCAGCAGCTTAGTGCAGGGATTTTCACCCCTCCACTTT.

The rearrangement links TRBV5-1 to TRBJ1-5, with 7 positions matching TRBD1. Trimming took 0 bases from V and 0 from J; bases not matched to a gene: 0. The length of the CDR3 is 15 residues. Germline-derived CDR1 and CDR2 are SGHRS and YFSETQ. CDR3 amino acids: CASSLGDSSNQPQHF. Written as DNA, the CDR3 is TGCGCCAGCAGCTTGGGGGACAGTAGCAATCAGCCCCAGCATTTT.

Only one count was recorded for this clone. The chain recombines TRBV27 with TRBJ2-3; maybe TRBD2 (5 bases). The CDR3 has 13 amino acids. From germline, CDR1 is MNHEY and CDR2 SMNVEV (reference sequence). Trimming left V 3 bases short and J 9 bases short, with 13 bases between. Written as DNA, the CDR3 is TGTGCCAGCAGTTTGGCCCTAGCCCACACGCAGTATTTT. It codes for CASSLALAHTQYF.

This rearrangement joins TRBV7-2 to TRBJ2-7, with 8 bases identical to TRBD1. Losses at the gene ends were 5 bases for V and 2 bases for J; bases not matched to a gene: 8. Looked up from germline, CDR1 is SGHTA and CDR2 is FQGNSA. This CDR3 has 15 residues. In DNA form, the CDR3 reads TGTGCCAGCAGCGACGGACAGGGTACCACCTACGAGCAGTACTTC. It codes for CASSDGQGTTYEQYF.

The chain links TRBV11-3 to TRBJ2-4, with D possibly TRBD1 on 6 matching bases. Looked up from germline, CDR1 is SGHNT and CDR2 is YENEEA. The V and J ends lost 4 bases and 0 bases respectively, with 16 bases between them. The CDR3 totals 17 residues. The CDR3 DNA reads as TGTGCCAGCAGCTCAGGGGACCCTGTCCTAGCCAAAAACATTCAGTACTTC. It specifies CASSSGDPVLAKNIQYF.

CDR3 nucleotide sequence: TGTGCCAGCAGTCGACAGGGGTTAGGGTATGAGCAGTTCTTC. It encodes CASSRQGLGYEQFF. The V and J genes are TRBV25-1 and TRBJ2-1; 8 bases match TRBD1. This CDR3 has 14 amino acids. J gave up 8 bases and V 5 bases, and 8 bases lay outside the gene matches. The germline CDR1 and CDR2 sequences are MGHDK and SYGVNS. Full variable domain (outside the CDR3, taken from reference TRBV25-1 and TRBJ2-1): EADIYQTPRYLVIGTGKKITLECSQTMGHDKMYWYQQDPGMELHLIHYSYGVNSTEKGDLSSESTVSRIRTEHFPLTLESARPSHTSQYLCASSRQGLGYEQFFGPGTRLTVL.

This clone came up once. The chain links TRBV3-1 (or the pseudogene TRBV3-2) to TRBJ1-5; D is perhaps TRBD1 (5 bases). This CDR3 contains 16 residues. V dropped 1 base and J dropped 0 bases, with 10 bases sitting between them. CDR1 and CDR2 (germline): LGHDT, YNNKEL (reference sequence). CDR3: CASSQGQGGSNQPQHF. The CDR3 nucleotides are TGTGCCAGCAGCCAAGGCCAGGGTGGTAGCAATCAGCCCCAGCATTTT.

The chain uses TRBV6-2 or TRBV6-3 and TRBJ2-7; D remains ambiguous. V gave up 1 base and J gave up 1 base, with 8 bases separating them. Germline V gene data show CDR1 as MNHEY and CDR2 as SVGEGT. The CDR3 has 14 residues. In nucleotides, the CDR3 is TGTGCCAGCAGTTACTGGTCAGAATCCTACGAGCAGTACTTC. Translation: CASSYWSESYEQYF.

The chain couples TRBV7-2 to TRBJ2-1, with TRBD2 as a possible D gene (6 bases). Germline-derived CDR1 and CDR2 are SGHTA and FQGNSA. CDR3 length equals 12 residues. V lost 1 base, J lost 11 bases, and 9 bases lay in between. The CDR3 DNA reads as TGTGCCAGCAGCTTAGGGCGGGATCAGCAGTTCTTC. Protein product: CASSLGRDQQFF.

This rearrangement joins TRBV15 to TRBJ2-2, with a possible D match to TRBD2 (5 bases). Germline-derived CDR1 and CDR2 are LNHNV and YYDKDF (reference sequence). V was cut by 8 bases and J by 4 bases, with 11 bases left in between. The CDR3 length is 13 residues. The CDR3 loop reads CATGGRSTGELFF. Here the CDR3 DNA reads TGTGCCACCGGAGGCCGATCCACCGGGGAGCTGTTTTTT.

This clone was seen a single time. This chain uses TRBV9 with TRBJ1-2, with D possibly being TRBD1 (6 bases). The germline gives CDR1 SGDLS, CDR2 YYNGEE. The CDR3 runs 15 residues. Trimming left V 0 bases short and J 4 bases short, with 13 bases between. As DNA, the CDR3 is TGTGCCAGCAGCGTAGCTACAGGGCAGAGCTATGGCTACACCTTC. This encodes CASSVATGQSYGYTF.

V gene TRBV7-9 combines with J gene TRBJ2-1, with no clear D. The germline gives CDR1 SEHNR, CDR2 FQNEAQ (reference sequence). The CDR3 contains 16 residues. The V and J ends lost 5 bases and 0 bases respectively, with 14 bases between them. The chain's CDR3 is CASSPSRLSSYNEQFF. Written as DNA, the CDR3 is TGTGCCAGCAGCCCCAGCAGGCTTAGCTCCTACAATGAGCAGTTCTTC. Supplemented by reference TRBV7-9 and TRBJ2-1, the full variable domain reads DTGVSQNPRHKITKRGQNVTFRCDPISEHNRLYWYRQTLGQGPEFLTYFQNEAQLEKSRLLSDRFSAERPKGSFSTLEIQRTEQGDSAMYLCASSPSRLSSYNEQFFGPGTRLTVL.

This sequence joins TRBV6-5 and TRBJ1-4, with D possibly TRBD1 on 6 matching bases. There are 12 residues in the CDR3. The V end was cut by 6 bases, the J end by 8 bases, with 10 bases between. Germline-derived CDR1 and CDR2 are MNHEY and SVGAGI. CDR3 region: CASRKGGEKLFF. The CDR3 coding sequence is TGTGCCAGCAGAAAGGGGGGGGAAAAACTGTTTTTT.

The gene calls are TRBV6-5 and TRBJ2-7; D possibly corresponds to TRBD1 (7 bases). The CDR3 loop spans 15 amino acids. The V end lost 6 bases, the J end lost 3 bases, and 18 bases lay between the germline ends. Germline V gene sequence: CDR1 MNHEY, CDR2 SVGAGI. The CDR3 region is CASSLQQGGYYEQYF. The CDR3 DNA follows: TGTGCCAGCAGCCTACAGCAGGGGGGCTACTACGAGCAGTACTTC.

This clone was detected only once. This chain connects TRBV29-1 to TRBJ1-1; no clear D. This CDR3 has 10 amino acids. The V gene lost 7 bases and the J gene lost 1 base, with 4 bases spanning the gap. Germline CDR1 SQVTM, CDR2 ANQGSEA. The CDR3 region has the DNA TGCAGCGGACAGAACACTGAAGCTTTCTTT. Encoded protein: CSGQNTEAFF. Combining the CDR3 with reference TRBV29-1 and TRBJ1-1 gives the whole variable domain SAVISQKPSRDICQRGTSLTIQCQVDSQVTMMFWYRQQPGQSLTLIATANQGSEATYESGFVIDKFPISRPNLTFSTLTVSNMSPEDSSIYLCSGQNTEAFFGQGTRLTVV.

This clone was seen a few times. The chain links TRBV18 to TRBJ1-1; a weak D match, TRBD1 (6 bases). Germline CDR1 reads KGHSH; CDR2 reads LQKENI. Deletions cut 2 bases from V and 1 base from J, with 14 bases between. This CDR3 is 16 amino acids long. In DNA form, the CDR3 reads TGTGCCAGCTCACCAGGTCAGGGGCTACAGAACACTGAAGCTTTCTTT. Its protein is CASSPGQGLQNTEAFF.

V usage is TRBV11-2 and J usage is TRBJ1-6; D gene ambiguous. The germline V gene encodes CDR1 SGHAT and CDR2 FQNNGV. CDR3 size: 12 residues. V shed 3 bases and J shed 11 bases, with 8 bases lying between them. CDR3 region: CASSLTGAPLHF. CDR3 DNA sequence: TGTGCCAGCAGCTTGACCGGGGCACCCCTCCACTTT.

This clone was picked up one time. The CDR3 here is CASSVAGDSNEQFF. The CDR3, as DNA: TGTGCCAGCAGCGTCGCGGGAGATTCGAATGAGCAGTTCTTC. The chain joins TRBV9 to TRBJ2-1, with 7 bases that match TRBD2. Trimming removed 2 bases from V and 7 bases from J; junction bases left unmatched: 6. There are 14 residues in the CDR3. CDR1 and CDR2 (germline): SGDLS, YYNGEE.

The chain joins TRBV11-2 to TRBJ2-1; tentatively, D is TRBD2 (6 bases). Per the germline V gene, CDR1 is SGHAT and CDR2 is FQNNGV. With 2 bases removed from V and 9 bases from J, the gap between germline ends came to 11 bases. CDR3 size: 13 residues. CDR3: CASSLSWGVEQFF. DNA for the CDR3: TGTGCCAGCAGCTTATCGTGGGGGGTTGAGCAGTTCTTC.

The chain joins TRBV10-2 to TRBJ1-1; 10 positions agree with TRBD1. Trimming took 4 bases from V and 11 from J; bases not matched to a gene: 4. This CDR3 is built from 12 residues. CDR1 is WSHSY, CDR2 SAAADI, per germline. DNA of the CDR3: TGCGCCAGCAGTGGGACAGGGGGAGAGGCTTTCTTT. It encodes CASSGTGGEAFF.